One and the same sample provided the 4 T cell receptor beta chains below, sequenced in a study of blood T cell repertoires in COVID-19. Clones were read by immunoSEQ multiplex PCR, and TCRdb kept only the in-frame ones, dropping some. The sample has about 400,000 clones; about 87% are singletons. Source material: PBMCs or T cells enriched from blood (not recorded which). These receptors were obtained from a woman in her 50s who had recovered from COVID-19.

V gene TRBV3-1 (or the pseudogene TRBV3-2) combines with J gene TRBJ1-1; no firm D call. The CDR3 runs 11 residues. The V end was cut by 1 base, the J end by 6 bases, with 3 bases between. Germline V gives CDR1 LGHDT, CDR2 YNNKEL (reference sequence). CDR3 sequence: CASSQAAEAFF. The CDR3 region has the DNA TGTGCCAGCAGCCAAGCGGCTGAAGCTTTCTTT.

V and J are TRBV18 and TRBJ1-2; 8 bases fit TRBD1. Trimming cost V 3 bases and J 8 bases; bases outside gene matches: 5. This CDR3 has 13 amino acids. CDR1 is KGHSH and CDR2 is LQKENI in the germline V gene. The chain's CDR3 is CASSPLTGEGYTF. As DNA, the CDR3 is TGTGCCAGCTCACCTCTGACAGGGGAAGGCTACACCTTC. Full variable domain (outside the CDR3, taken from reference TRBV18 and TRBJ1-2): NAGVMQNPRHLVRRRGQEARLRCSPMKGHSHVYWYRQLPEEGLKFMVYLQKENIIDESGMPKERFSAEFPKEGPSILRIQQVVRGDSAAYFCASSPLTGEGYTFGSGTRLTVV.

This clone appeared once. This CDR3 reads CASSFRGNYGYTF. CDR3 bases: TGTGCCAGCAGCTTCAGGGGTAACTATGGCTACACCTTC. The chain has TRBV11-2 and TRBJ1-2; possible D gene TRBD1, 6 bases. The CDR3 spans 13 residues. Trimming left V 3 bases short and J 1 base short, with 6 bases between. Germline values: CDR1 SGHAT, CDR2 FQNNGV.

V and J are TRBV4-3 and TRBJ2-1; 11 bases are a match to TRBD2. This CDR3 comprises 16 residues. Germline V gives CDR1 LGHNA, CDR2 YSLEER. With 1 base clipped from V and 4 bases from J, the junction kept 3 bases outside the gene matches. CDR3 DNA sequence: TGCGCCAGCAGCCAAGTTCCTAGCGGGGGGTACAATGAGCAGTTCTTC. It is translated as CASSQVPSGGYNEQFF.